The 20 T cell receptor beta chains presented below share a single source sample, sequenced in a study of shared clonotypes between healthy human individuals. The protocol was immunoSEQ multiplex PCR, while the TCRdb copy is restricted to in-frame clones and leaves out a portion. The data hold hundreds of thousands of clones, with roughly 96% observed a single time. Terminally differentiated effector memory CD45RA+ cells were left out of the naive CD8 fraction, which was CD45RO-negative and positively selected for CCR7. Sequenced material: naive CD8+ T cells sorted from blood. These receptors came from a woman aged 25 to 39 in good health.

The V call is TRBV28, the J call TRBJ2-2; D is ambiguous. The CDR3 length is 17 residues. Germline CDR1 is MDHEN and CDR2 is SYDVKM. V gave up 1 base and J gave up 0 bases, with 12 bases separating them. CDR3 amino acids: CASSLFTALSNTGELFF. CDR3 DNA sequence: TGTGCCAGCAGTTTATTTACGGCGCTTTCGAACACCGGGGAGCTGTTTTTT. Looking up the rest from reference TRBV28 and TRBJ2-2 gives the full variable domain: DVKVTQSSRYLVKRTGEKVFLECVQDMDHENMFWYRQDPGLGLRLIYFSYDVKMKEKGDIPEGYSVSREKKERFSLILESASTNQTSMYLCASSLFTALSNTGELFFGEGSRLTVL.

This clone came up once. V gene TRBV7-9 combines with J gene TRBJ1-1; possibly TRBD1 for D (6 bases). The germline CDR1 and CDR2 sequences are SEHNR and FQNEAQ (reference sequence). The ends were cut back, 4 bases at V and 1 base at J, with 10 bases in the middle. The CDR3 covers 14 residues. This CDR3 is CASSSRDKNTEAFF. CDR3 bases: TGTGCCAGCAGCTCCCGGGACAAGAACACTGAAGCTTTCTTT.

This chain links TRBV7-9 with TRBJ2-7; TRBD1 agrees at 7 bases. Trimming cost V 1 base and J 5 bases; bases outside gene matches: 11. The length of the CDR3 is 16 residues. The germline V gene has CDR1 SEHNR and CDR2 FQNEAQ (reference sequence). The CDR3 is CASSLVPGQGVDEQYF. CDR3 sequence (DNA): TGTGCCAGCAGCTTAGTTCCTGGGCAGGGGGTCGACGAGCAGTACTTC.

The chain uses TRBV10-2 and TRBJ1-5, with D perhaps matching TRBD1 (5 bases). V dropped 2 bases and J dropped 2 bases, with 10 bases sitting between them. CDR3 length: 15 residues. Per germline, CDR1 WSHSY and CDR2 SAAADI. The DNA for the CDR3 is TGCGCCAGCAGTGAGGGGACCGCAGGCAATCAGCCCCAGCATTTT. Protein: CASSEGTAGNQPQHF.

The rearrangement joins TRBV4-2 to TRBJ2-1; the match to TRBD1 covers 8 bases. The germline V gene encodes CDR1 LGHNA and CDR2 YNFKEQ. CDR3 length: 15 amino acids. V trimming: 3 bases; J trimming: 5 bases; junction bases outside the gene matches: 6. In DNA, the CDR3 is TGTGCCAGCAGCCAGTTCGGGACAGGTAACAATGAGCAGTTCTTC. Encoded protein: CASSQFGTGNNEQFF.

This chain links TRBV2 with TRBJ2-1, with TRBD2 as a possible D gene (5 bases). V lost 6 bases and J lost 5, with 11 bases in between. Germline CDR1 reads SNHLY; CDR2 reads FYNNEI. The CDR3 consists of 13 residues. This chain's CDR3 is CASREAYNNEQFF. The CDR3 DNA follows: TGTGCCAGCAGGGAGGCCTATAACAATGAGCAGTTCTTC.

V usage is TRBV5-4 and J usage is TRBJ2-3, with 7 bases fitting TRBD2. CDR3 size: 16 residues. Losses at the gene ends were 7 bases for V and 0 bases for J; bases not matched to a gene: 11. Per the germline V gene, CDR1 is SGHNT and CDR2 is YYREEE (reference sequence). CDR3 region: CASQERAGASTDTQYF. CDR3 DNA: TGTGCCAGCCAAGAGAGGGCGGGAGCCAGCACAGATACGCAGTATTTT.

V gene TRBV28 combines with J gene TRBJ1-5; 10 bases match TRBD1. The CDR3 runs to 16 residues. The J segment lost 5 bases and the V segment lost 4 bases, leaving 8 bases of the junction unmatched. CDR1 is MDHEN, CDR2 SYDVKM, per germline. The CDR3 coding sequence is TGTGCCAGCAGTTGGGCAGGACAGGGGGGGGATCAGCCCCAGCATTTT. Protein sequence: CASSWAGQGGDQPQHF.

This chain links TRBV5-5 with TRBJ1-3; D call uncertain. Germline V lookup: CDR1 SGHKS, CDR2 YYEKEE (reference sequence). The CDR3 has 14 amino acids. Trimming took 1 base from V and 0 from J, leaving 5 bases between them. The CDR3 DNA reads as TGTGCCAGCAGCTTGTGGAGCTCTGGAAACACCATATATTTT. Protein product: CASSLWSSGNTIYF.

V usage is TRBV27 and J usage is TRBJ2-1, with TRBD2 matching 10 bases. The V segment lost 5 bases and the J segment 1 base; nucleotides outside the gene matches: 8. Germline lookup yields CDR1 MNHEY and CDR2 SMNVEV (reference sequence). There are 17 residues in the CDR3. CDR3 amino acids: CASSLLAGASSYNEQFF. CDR3 coding DNA: TGTGCCAGCAGTCTTCTAGCGGGAGCGAGTTCCTACAATGAGCAGTTCTTC.

The rearrangement links TRBV6-6 to TRBJ2-5, with D uncertain. Per the germline V gene, CDR1 is MNHNY and CDR2 is SVGAGI (reference sequence). Trimming cost V 6 bases and J 5 bases, with 19 bases left between them. CDR3 length equals 15 residues. This chain's CDR3 is CASSRFKDGSETQYF. The CDR3 DNA reads as TGTGCCAGCAGCCGATTTAAGGATGGTTCGGAGACCCAGTACTTC.

This rearrangement joins TRBV27 to TRBJ2-1; no clear D gene. Trimming pared 3 bases from V and 0 bases from J, leaving 0 bases between. The CDR3 extends over 12 amino acids. The germline gives CDR1 MNHEY, CDR2 SMNVEV (reference sequence). The CDR3 loop is CASSFSYNEQFF. CDR3 nucleotides: TGTGCCAGCAGTTTCTCCTACAATGAGCAGTTCTTC.

V is TRBV21-1 and J is TRBJ2-7; whether TRBD2, the table's D call, matches the DNA was not checked. TRBV21-1 is a pseudogene locus. CDR3 length equals 14 residues. The CDR3 coding sequence is TGTGCCAGCAGCAACCCGACTAGCGGGTACGAGCAGTACTTC. It codes for CASSNPTSGYEQYF.

As to this clone: This specimen includes other DNA sequences encoding the same CDR3. The rearrangement joins TRBV28 to TRBJ2-1, with D unclear. Germline CDR1 is MDHEN and CDR2 is SYDVKM. The V and J ends lost 2 bases and 4 bases respectively, with 3 bases between them. The CDR3 is 12 residues long. The CDR3 region is CASSLTYNEQFF. CDR3 in DNA: TGTGCCAGCAGTTTAACTTACAATGAGCAGTTCTTC. Using reference TRBV28 and TRBJ2-1 for the parts outside the CDR3, the full variable domain is DVKVTQSSRYLVKRTGEKVFLECVQDMDHENMFWYRQDPGLGLRLIYFSYDVKMKEKGDIPEGYSVSREKKERFSLILESASTNQTSMYLCASSLTYNEQFFGPGTRLTVL.

The chain is built from TRBV27 and TRBJ2-7; D not resolved. CDR1 MNHEY and CDR2 SMNVEV come from the germline V gene (reference sequence). V was shortened by 4 bases and J by 2 bases, with 9 bases between the two germline ends. The CDR3 loop spans 13 amino acids. The chain's CDR3 is CASSYQHAYEQYF. CDR3 in DNA: TGTGCCAGCAGTTACCAGCACGCCTACGAGCAGTACTTC.

This clone was counted a single time. The rearrangement uses TRBV27 and TRBJ2-3; D not certain. The CDR3 extends over 12 amino acids. V lost 5 bases, J lost 2 bases, and 5 bases lay in between. Germline V gene lookup returns CDR1 MNHEY and CDR2 SMNVEV (reference sequence). This CDR3 is CASSTHTDTQYF. CDR3 coding DNA: TGTGCCAGCAGTACCCACACAGATACGCAGTATTTT.

The J gene is TRBJ2-2, the V gene TRBV27, with a tentative D call TRBD1 (6 bases). The CDR3 is 16 residues long. CDR1 and CDR2 from the germline V gene are MNHEY and SMNVEV (reference sequence). The V and J ends lost 2 bases and 6 bases respectively, with 16 bases between them. The CDR3 spells CASSLLSPTGSGELFF. CDR3 DNA: TGTGCCAGCAGTTTACTATCCCCTACAGGGTCCGGGGAGCTGTTTTTT.

This chain links TRBV27 with TRBJ2-1, with TRBD2 identical over 7 bases. The J segment lost 10 bases and the V segment lost 8 bases, leaving 14 bases of the junction unmatched. Per germline, CDR1 MNHEY and CDR2 SMNVEV (reference sequence). This CDR3 is built from 14 residues. The CDR3 loop is CASRLPYGGDEQFF. The CDR3 DNA reads as TGTGCCAGCCGCCTCCCTTATGGGGGGGACGAGCAGTTCTTC.

In this sample, this clone turned up once. J is TRBJ1-2 and V is TRBV6-6; TRBD1 matches 8 bases. With V trimmed by 5 bases and J by 8 bases, 7 bases remained unmatched. Germline V lookup: CDR1 MNHNY, CDR2 SVGAGI (reference sequence). The CDR3 has 13 residues. The CDR3 DNA reads TGTGCCAGCAGTCTACTGACAGGGGACGGCTACACCTTC. It codes for CASSLLTGDGYTF.

The V gene is TRBV7-9, the J gene TRBJ2-1; the D is unclear. The germline V gene has CDR1 SEHNR and CDR2 FQNEAQ (reference sequence). V was clipped by 6 bases and J by 7 bases, with 7 bases between them. The CDR3 sequence is 11 residues long. CDR3 loop: CASRRTNEQFF. In DNA form, the CDR3 reads TGTGCCAGCAGGCGAACGAATGAGCAGTTCTTC.